Each of the 32 T cell receptor beta chains below was sequenced from the same sample in a study of OX40 agonist ivuxolimab in advanced cancers. The table came from immunoSEQ multiplex PCR; TCRdb's copy has only in-frame clones and leaves some out. The table includes approximately 50,000 clones, more than 75% detected once. The sample was CD4+ or CD8+ T cells sorted from blood, taken in a trial of the OX40 agonist ivuxolimab. These TCRs come from an adult with an advanced solid tumor such as melanoma, head and neck, liver or kidney cancer.

V and J are TRBV6-5 and TRBJ1-6; tentative D call: TRBD1 (6 bases). The CDR3 extends over 13 amino acids. The V gene lost 6 bases and the J gene lost 6 bases, with 9 bases spanning the gap. Germline V gives CDR1 MNHEY, CDR2 SVGAGI. The CDR3 is CASSRGSNSPLHF. The CDR3 nucleotides are TGTGCCAGCAGCAGGGGATCTAATTCACCCCTCCACTTT.

The chain joins TRBV7-3 to TRBJ2-3; 14 bases agree with TRBD2. Per germline, CDR1 SGHTA and CDR2 FQGTGA. V trimming: 2 bases; J trimming: 3 bases; junction bases outside the gene matches: 4. This CDR3 is 17 amino acids long. The CDR3 reads CASSLLGTSGGTDTQYF. CDR3 DNA sequence: TGTGCCAGCAGCTTATTAGGGACTAGCGGGGGAACAGATACGCAGTATTTT.

This clone occurred a few times. The chain employs TRBV7-9 and TRBJ2-7, with D tentatively TRBD2 (5 bases). The CDR3 extends over 14 amino acids. From germline, CDR1 is SEHNR and CDR2 FQNEAQ (reference sequence). The germline V and J ends were trimmed by 5 bases and 7 bases, with 18 bases remaining between them. CDR3 amino acids: CASSPTHPSGEQYF. In nucleotides, the CDR3 is TGTGCCAGCAGCCCAACGCACCCGTCGGGAGAGCAGTACTTC.

This clone has only one observation. This chain uses TRBV5-1 with TRBJ2-2, with 7 bases lining up with TRBD1. The germline V gene encodes CDR1 SGHRS and CDR2 YFSETQ. The CDR3 covers 15 residues. V dropped 4 bases and J dropped 7; count of bases not matched to a gene: 10. In DNA form, the CDR3 reads TGCGCCAGCAGCGTAGGGACGACAGGGATCGGGGAGCTGTTTTTT. It is translated as CASSVGTTGIGELFF.

The V and J genes are TRBV5-5 and TRBJ2-2; tentative D call: TRBD2 (5 bases). Germline values: CDR1 SGHKS, CDR2 YYEKEE (reference sequence). Trimming pared 0 bases from V and 8 bases from J, leaving 11 bases between. The CDR3 is 14 residues long. The CDR3 region is CASSLVSVSGELFF. CDR3 coding DNA: TGTGCCAGCAGCTTGGTTAGCGTTTCTGGGGAGCTGTTTTTT.

The CDR3 coding sequence is TGTGCCAGCAAAAGACTAGCGGGAGGGCCTGGGGAGCAGTACTTC. This codes for CASKRLAGGPGEQYF. J is TRBJ2-7 and V is TRBV11-2; the match to TRBD2 covers 14 bases. CDR1 is SGHAT, CDR2 FQNNGV, per germline. CDR3 length: 15 amino acids. J lost 7 bases, V lost 7 bases, and 9 bases had no gene match. The entire variable domain, with the rest obtained from reference TRBV11-2 and TRBJ2-7, is as follows: EAGVAQSPRYKIIEKRQSVAFWCNPISGHATLYWYQQILGQGPKLLIQFQNNGVVDDSQLPKDRFSAERLKGVDSTLKIQPAKLEDSAVYLCASKRLAGGPGEQYFGPGTRLTVT.

The chain carries TRBV27 and TRBJ2-3, with D tentatively TRBD1 (5 bases). The germline V and J ends were trimmed by 3 bases and 3 bases, with 7 bases remaining between them. Germline CDR1 reads MNHEY; CDR2 reads SMNVEV (reference sequence). CDR3 size: 13 residues. The CDR3 DNA reads TGTGCCAGCAGTTTCGACAGAACAGATACGCAGTATTTT. Amino acid sequence: CASSFDRTDTQYF.

The chain is built from TRBV29-1 and TRBJ2-5; D ambiguous. Between the trimmed V and J ends, which lost 8 bases and 5 bases, there was a span of 18 bases. Germline CDR1 SQVTM, CDR2 ANQGSEA. This CDR3 has 13 residues. CDR3 nucleotides: TGCAGCTTTGTCAAGGCGGCCCCGGAGACCCAGTACTTC. Translation gives CSFVKAAPETQYF.

This rearrangement joins TRBV7-8 to TRBJ1-1; maybe TRBD1 (5 bases). CDR3 length: 15 amino acids. Germline-derived CDR1 and CDR2 are SGHVS and FQNEAQ. Between the trimmed V and J ends, which lost 2 bases and 1 base, there was a span of 11 bases. CDR3 loop: CASSLTPTGNTEAFF. The CDR3 DNA sequence: TGTGCCAGCAGCTTAACCCCTACAGGGAACACTGAAGCTTTCTTT.

A remark on this clone: One end of the junction does not line up with germline, which may come from a read error. The rearrangement joins TRBV5-1 to TRBJ2-7, with TRBD2 as a possible D gene (7 bases). Germline CDR1 is SGHRS and CDR2 is YFSETQ. This CDR3 is built from 13 residues. The CDR3: CASSLQEGGGKNF. The CDR3 DNA reads as TGCGCCAGCAGCCTTCAGGAAGGCGGGGGCAAGAACTTC.

By sample share, this clone is medium-sized. The same CDR3 also results from other DNA sequences found in this sample. The chain links TRBV6-5 to TRBJ1-1, with a tentative D call TRBD1 (6 bases). V was cut by 7 bases and J by 4 bases, with 13 bases left in between. CDR3 length equals 13 residues. Germline CDR1 is MNHEY and CDR2 is SVGAGI. For the CDR3, the DNA is TGTGCCAGCAATAAGCAGGGGAGCACTGAAGCTTTCTTT. Protein: CASNKQGSTEAFF.

This clone appeared a few times. The chain joins TRBV6-1 to TRBJ2-3, with D perhaps TRBD1 (6 bases). The CDR3 sequence is 12 residues long. Germline V gene lookup returns CDR1 MNHNS and CDR2 SASEGT. Deletions cut 6 bases from V and 10 bases from J, with 14 bases between. For the CDR3, the DNA is TGTGCCAGCAGACAGAACAGGGCACCGCAGTATTTT. Residues: CASRQNRAPQYF.

The chain couples TRBV5-5 to TRBJ1-5, with 7 bases identical to TRBD1. This CDR3 contains 14 residues. Germline CDR1 and CDR2: SGHKS and YYEKEE (reference sequence). V shed 4 bases and J 1 base; nucleotides not matched to a gene: 2. Here the CDR3 reads CASSQTGSNQPQHF. CDR3 DNA sequence: TGTGCCAGCAGCCAGACAGGGAGCAATCAGCCCCAGCATTTT.

This chain links TRBV19 with TRBJ1-4; 9 bases are shared with TRBD1. The V and J ends lost 4 bases and 8 bases, in that order; junction bases with no gene match: 11. This CDR3 is built from 16 residues. CDR1 and CDR2 from the germline V gene are LNHDA and SQIVND (reference sequence). The CDR3 sequence is CASSTSSGTGLEKLFF. CDR3 coding DNA: TGTGCCAGTAGTACATCGTCCGGGACAGGGTTGGAAAAACTGTTTTTT.

This sequence joins TRBV5-1 and TRBJ2-4, with 9 bases identical to TRBD1. CDR3 size: 14 residues. V shed 7 bases and J 8 bases; nucleotides not matched to a gene: 10. Germline V gene data show CDR1 as SGHRS and CDR2 as YFSETQ. The CDR3: CASRKTGGRDIQYF. The CDR3 DNA reads as TGCGCCAGCCGAAAAACAGGGGGCCGGGACATTCAGTACTTC.

The chain links TRBV6-6 to TRBJ1-6; 8 bases map to TRBD1. Germline loops: CDR1 MNHNY, CDR2 SVGAGI (reference sequence). This CDR3 comprises 15 residues. Trimming took 2 bases from V and 10 from J; bases not matched to a gene: 7. The CDR3 reads CASSYGGQVSSPLHF. The CDR3 nucleotides are TGTGCCAGCAGTTACGGGGGACAGGTCTCGTCACCCCTCCACTTT.

The V call is TRBV10-3, the J call TRBJ2-7; 7 bases align to TRBD1. The CDR3 has 13 amino acids. CDR1 and CDR2 from the germline V gene are ENHRY and SYGVKD. The J segment lost 2 bases and the V segment lost 10 bases, leaving 8 bases of the junction unmatched. The CDR3 bases are TGTGCCAGCAATGGCAGGGGGACCTACGAGCAGTACTTC. Translation: CASNGRGTYEQYF.

CDR3 coding DNA: TGTGCCAGCAGTGATAGGCCCCTTAGCTCCTACGAGCAGTACTTC. Protein sequence: CASSDRPLSSYEQYF. This chain uses TRBV6-1 with TRBJ2-7; no definite D call. Trimming removed 3 bases from V and 0 bases from J, with 12 bases in between. CDR3 length equals 15 residues. Germline CDR1 reads MNHNS; CDR2 reads SASEGT.

This clone was counted once. This chain connects TRBV25-1 to TRBJ2-5, with D possibly TRBD2 on 6 matching bases. V lost 3 bases and J lost 7, with 18 bases in between. Germline CDR1 MGHDK, CDR2 SYGVNS. The CDR3 is 15 amino acids. CDR3 nucleotide sequence: TGTGCCAGCAGTGATTGGACGGGAGTGGTGGGGACCCAGTACTTC. Its protein product is CASSDWTGVVGTQYF.

A few counts support this clone. This chain connects TRBV7-9 to TRBJ2-7; 8 nucleotides line up with TRBD1. The CDR3 consists of 14 residues. Per the germline V gene, CDR1 is SEHNR and CDR2 is FQNEAQ (reference sequence). Trimming took 1 base from V and 5 from J; bases not matched to a gene: 4. DNA for the CDR3: TGTGCCAGCAGCTTAGGACAGGGGATCAACGAGCAGTACTTC. It codes for CASSLGQGINEQYF.

A remark on this clone: The same CDR3 arises from other DNA sequences in this sample as well. The chain recombines TRBV7-7 with TRBJ2-5, with TRBD1 identical over 9 bases. V lost 4 bases, J lost 2 bases, and 2 bases stayed unmatched. The germline V gene has CDR1 SSHAT and CDR2 FNYEAQ (reference sequence). CDR3 length: 14 amino acids. DNA of the CDR3: TGTGCCAGCAGCTCCGACAGGGGGCAAGAGACCCAGTACTTC. Its protein is CASSSDRGQETQYF. Full variable domain (outside the CDR3, taken from reference TRBV7-7 and TRBJ2-5): GAGVSQSPRYKVTKRGQDVTLRCDPISSHATLYWYQQALGQGPEFLTYFNYEAQPDKSGLPSDRFSAERPEGSISTLTIQRTEQRDSAMYRCASSSDRGQETQYFGPGTRLLVL.

V is TRBV5-1 and J is TRBJ1-1; D possibly corresponds to TRBD1 (6 bases). CDR3 length: 14 amino acids. The V and J ends lost 4 bases and 5 bases respectively, with 15 bases between them. CDR1 and CDR2 (germline): SGHRS, YFSETQ. Written as DNA, the CDR3 is TGCGCCAGCAGCAACACGTACAGGGATACTGAAGCTTTCTTT. Protein: CASSNTYRDTEAFF.

The gene calls are TRBV7-9 and TRBJ1-1; D may be TRBD1 (5 bases). The V end was cut by 2 bases, the J end by 1 base, with 8 bases between. Per the germline V gene, CDR1 is SEHNR and CDR2 is FQNEAQ (reference sequence). CDR3 length: 14 residues. The chain's CDR3 is CASSLFQGNTEAFF. CDR3 bases: TGTGCCAGCAGCTTATTTCAGGGGAACACTGAAGCTTTCTTT.

This clone has just a few counts. This chain joins TRBV10-3 and TRBJ1-1; TRBD1 matches 8 bases. Per germline, CDR1 ENHRY and CDR2 SYGVKD. Germline trimming cut 6 bases from V and 4 bases from J; bases unmatched to any gene: 7. This CDR3 has 14 residues. The CDR3 region has the DNA TGTGCCATCAGCCCAGGGGGCTTTGTCACTGAAGCTTTCTTT. This codes for CAISPGGFVTEAFF.

The gene calls are TRBV7-9 and TRBJ2-1; maybe TRBD1 (8 bases). V lost 7 bases and J 2 bases, leaving 15 bases between the germline ends. Per the germline V gene, CDR1 is SEHNR and CDR2 is FQNEAQ (reference sequence). The CDR3 length is 15 residues. This chain's CDR3 is CASTTGGGPYNEQFF. CDR3 coding DNA: TGTGCCAGCACCACAGGGGGGGGCCCCTACAATGAGCAGTTCTTC.

This clone was recorded a few times. The chain uses TRBV2 and TRBJ2-2; no definite D call. CDR1 is SNHLY, CDR2 FYNNEI, per germline. Trimming removed 6 bases from V and 5 bases from J, with 4 bases in between. CDR3 length equals 11 residues. The chain's CDR3 is CASSKTGELFF. The DNA of the CDR3 is TGTGCCAGCAGCAAGACCGGGGAGCTGTTTTTT. The full variable domain, its missing parts supplied by reference TRBV2 and TRBJ2-2, is EPEVTQTPSHQVTQMGQEVILRCVPISNHLYFYWYRQILGQKVEFLVSFYNNEISEKSEIFDDQFSVERPDGSNFTLKIRSTKLEDSAMYFCASSKTGELFFGEGSRLTVL.

The chain recombines TRBV7-2 with TRBJ2-5; D gene unclear. The DNA end is more similar to TRBJ2-7, so the J call may be wrong. The CDR3 runs to 11 residues. Germline assignment: CDR1 SGHTA and CDR2 FQGNSA. CDR3 amino acids: CASSLKYEQYF. CDR3 DNA: TGTGCCAGCAGCCTCAAATACGAGCAGTACTTC.

V and J are TRBV14 and TRBJ1-2; D uncertain. The CDR3 runs 14 residues. Germline CDR1 is SGHDN and CDR2 is FVKESK. Between the trimmed V and J ends, which lost 4 bases and 6 bases, there was a span of 15 bases. This CDR3 is CASSRVGRYDGYTF. The CDR3 DNA reads TGTGCCAGCAGCCGCGTGGGCAGGTACGATGGCTACACCTTC.

The chain links TRBV7-2 to TRBJ1-2; TRBD1 might be the D (5 bases). The CDR3 extends over 14 amino acids. Trimming shortened V by 1 base and J by 4 bases, and 10 bases separated the two germline ends. CDR1 SGHTA and CDR2 FQGNSA come from the germline V gene. The DNA for the CDR3 is TGTGCCAGCAGCTTAGAGGGACGGACCTATGGCTACACCTTC. Amino acids: CASSLEGRTYGYTF.

The V gene is TRBV9, the J gene TRBJ2-7; the D is unclear. V shed 0 bases and J shed 2 bases, with 9 bases lying between them. From germline, CDR1 is SGDLS and CDR2 YYNGEE. The CDR3 has 14 amino acids. Written as DNA, the CDR3 is TGTGCCAGCAGCGTAGGTGTCTTAGCCTACGAGCAGTACTTC. This translates into CASSVGVLAYEQYF.

CDR3 sequence reads: CASSRTLPTNEKLFF. In nucleotides, the CDR3 is TGTGCCAGTAGTAGGACACTACCAACTAATGAAAAACTGTTTTTT. V is TRBV19 and J is TRBJ1-4; perhaps TRBD1 as D (5 bases). V was trimmed by 4 bases and J by 0 bases, leaving 9 bases between them. The CDR3 consists of 15 residues. Germline V gives CDR1 LNHDA, CDR2 SQIVND (reference sequence).

The chain carries TRBV19 and TRBJ2-1, with TRBD2 matching over 13 bases. Germline CDR1 reads LNHDA; CDR2 reads SQIVND (reference sequence). The CDR3 runs 16 residues. The V gene end was trimmed by 5 bases and the J gene end by 9 bases; junction bases not matched to a gene: 10. CDR3: CASSVPGLAGFAEQFF. CDR3 coding DNA: TGTGCCAGTAGTGTTCCGGGACTAGCGGGATTTGCTGAGCAGTTCTTC. Together with reference TRBV19 and TRBJ2-1, the CDR3 gives the full variable domain: DGGITQSPKYLFRKEGQNVTLSCEQNLNHDAMYWYRQDPGQGLRLIYYSQIVNDFQKGDIAEGYSVSREKKESFPLTVTSAQKNPTAFYLCASSVPGLAGFAEQFFGPGTRLTVL.